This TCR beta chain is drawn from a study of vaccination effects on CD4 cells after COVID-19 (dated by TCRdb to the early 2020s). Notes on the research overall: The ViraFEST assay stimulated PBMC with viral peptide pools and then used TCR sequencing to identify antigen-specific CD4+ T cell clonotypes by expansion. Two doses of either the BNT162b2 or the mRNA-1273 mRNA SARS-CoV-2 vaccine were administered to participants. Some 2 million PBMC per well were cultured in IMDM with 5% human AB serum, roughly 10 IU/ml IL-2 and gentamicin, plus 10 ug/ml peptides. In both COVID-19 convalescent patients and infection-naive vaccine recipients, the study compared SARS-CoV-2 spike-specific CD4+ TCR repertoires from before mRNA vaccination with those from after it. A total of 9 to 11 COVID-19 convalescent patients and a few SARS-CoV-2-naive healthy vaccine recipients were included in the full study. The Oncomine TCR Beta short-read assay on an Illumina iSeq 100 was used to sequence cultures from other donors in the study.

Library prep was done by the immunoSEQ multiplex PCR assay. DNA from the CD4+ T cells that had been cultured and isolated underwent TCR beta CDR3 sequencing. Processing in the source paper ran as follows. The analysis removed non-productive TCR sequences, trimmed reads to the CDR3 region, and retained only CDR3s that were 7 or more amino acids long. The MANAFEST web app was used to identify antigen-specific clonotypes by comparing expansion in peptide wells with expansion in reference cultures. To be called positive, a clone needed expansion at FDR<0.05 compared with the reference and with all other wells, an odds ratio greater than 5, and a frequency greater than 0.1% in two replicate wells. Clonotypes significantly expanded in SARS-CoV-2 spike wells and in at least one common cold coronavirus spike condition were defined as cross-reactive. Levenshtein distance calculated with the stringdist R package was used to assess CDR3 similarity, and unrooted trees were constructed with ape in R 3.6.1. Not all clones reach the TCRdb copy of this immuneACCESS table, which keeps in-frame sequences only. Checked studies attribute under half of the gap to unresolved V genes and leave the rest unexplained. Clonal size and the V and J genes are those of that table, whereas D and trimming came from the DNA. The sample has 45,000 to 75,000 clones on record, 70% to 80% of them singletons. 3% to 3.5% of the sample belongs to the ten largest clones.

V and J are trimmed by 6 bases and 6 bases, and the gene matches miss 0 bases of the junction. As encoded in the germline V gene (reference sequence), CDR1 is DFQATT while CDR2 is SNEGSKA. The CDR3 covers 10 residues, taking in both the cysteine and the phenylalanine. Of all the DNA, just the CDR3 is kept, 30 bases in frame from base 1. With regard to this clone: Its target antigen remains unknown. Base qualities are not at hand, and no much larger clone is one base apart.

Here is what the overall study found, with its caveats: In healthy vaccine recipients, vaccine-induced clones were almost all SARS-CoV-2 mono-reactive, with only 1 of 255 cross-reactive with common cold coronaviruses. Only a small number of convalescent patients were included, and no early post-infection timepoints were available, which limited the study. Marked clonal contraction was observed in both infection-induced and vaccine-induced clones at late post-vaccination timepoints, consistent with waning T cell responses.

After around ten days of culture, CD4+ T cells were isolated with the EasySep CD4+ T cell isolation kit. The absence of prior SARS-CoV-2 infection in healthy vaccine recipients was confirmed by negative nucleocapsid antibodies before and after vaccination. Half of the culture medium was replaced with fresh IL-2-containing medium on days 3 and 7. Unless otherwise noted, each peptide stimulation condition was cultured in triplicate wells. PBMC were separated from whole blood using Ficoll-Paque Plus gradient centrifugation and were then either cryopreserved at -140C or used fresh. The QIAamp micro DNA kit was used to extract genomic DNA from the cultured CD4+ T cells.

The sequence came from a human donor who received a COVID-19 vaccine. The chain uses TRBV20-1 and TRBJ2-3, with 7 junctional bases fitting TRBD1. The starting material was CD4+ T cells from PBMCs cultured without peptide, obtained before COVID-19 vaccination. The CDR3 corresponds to CSARGDTQYF. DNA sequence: TGCAGTGCCAGGGGGGATACGCAGTATTTT.